The T cell receptor beta chain described here comes from a study of T cells in Graves' hyperthyroidism and ophthalmopathy (dated by TCRdb to about 2019). Notes on the research overall: To identify distinguishing TCR V-J signatures, a discovery cohort of 90 to 100 patients was used, comprising 40 to 45 with Graves' ophthalmopathy and some 57 with stable Graves' hyperthyroidism. Prospective prediction of ophthalmopathy was tested in an independent validation cohort of approximately 19 hyperthyroidism patients and 15 to 17 patients who later progressed to ophthalmopathy. The roughly 94 discovery patients were randomly divided into training and test sets at a 7:3 ratio. Thyroid tissue and blood T-cell repertoires from over 5 Graves' hyperthyroidism patients were also compared in the study. Following sampling, methimazole starting at 30 mg daily was given to hyperthyroidism patients, and high-dose intravenous methylprednisolone was given to ophthalmopathy patients. The paper describes TCR Vbeta CDR3 sequencing of 135 peripheral blood samples, made up of roughly 45 ophthalmopathy patients, around 73 hyperthyroidism patients and 17 progressor patients.

What the study reported, not specific to this receptor: Sample size was not statistically predetermined, and blinding of investigators to group allocation was not performed. In cross-validation, a model built on a 13 V-J signature told ophthalmopathy apart from stable hyperthyroidism with 85% to 90% sensitivity and around 84% specificity, and in testing the same model reached 80%/75%. During validation, the model predicted progression to ophthalmopathy a median of around 7 months ahead of onset, with almost 71% sensitivity and around 73% specificity. Blood samples also contained most of the expanded thyroid clonotypes (frequency above 0.001), which suggests that blood repertoires may reflect thyroid immune responses.

Graves' hyperthyroidism was defined as stable when no progression to ophthalmopathy occurred over 18 months of follow-up. Hyperthyroidism patients were newly diagnosed, had a disease duration of under 2 months, and were aged 18 to 65 years. Exclusion was applied to patients with uncontrolled infections, other autoimmune diseases, pregnancy or lactation. Diagnoses were based on clinical symptoms, serum thyroxine and TRAb, thyroid ultrasound and orbital computed tomography. Total RNA was extracted using Trizol reagent, and RNA quality was assessed on an Agilent 2100 Bioanalyzer. This clonotype was recorded at least ten times. What this receptor recognizes is not known. One base away there is no much larger clone; base qualities are not given. The TCR beta CDR3 regions were amplified from the RNA transcripts. For the first round of RT-PCR on the TCR CDR3, the HTBI primer set was used together with the Qiagen OneStep RT-PCR kit. The libraries were constructed in a second round of multiplex PCR and then size-selected and purified. Libraries were sequenced paired-end with 100 bp reads on an Illumina HiSeq2000. The paper's data handling went like this. Raw data were processed with SOAPnuke, discarding reads with adapters, uncalled bases, mean Phred below 15, or no exact constant-primer or identifier match. COPE v1.2.5 was used to merge high-quality paired reads, and clonotypes were defined as unique nucleotide sequences. MiTCR v1.1 was used to align clonotypes to the IMGT TRBV, TRBD and TRBJ reference segments. The analysis was restricted to V-J combinations with a frequency above 0.0001, which together covered about 99% of the repertoires. A TCS score was defined as the ratio of F50 (clonal expansion) to E x V (chaos), with BLOSUM62-based TCRdist applied between CDR3 peptides within each V-J. Welch's t-statistics and random forest reduced roughly 540 V-J features to under 15, which were used in a naive Bayes classifier (R e1071). Thyroid-blood repertoire similarity was quantified with the Morisita-Horn index. The raw public reads went through TCRdb reprocessing: fastp at Q25, MiXCR clone calling, in-frame beta chains kept. One record per CDR3 amino acid sequence lists the most common genes and DNA. The V and J calls shown here were made by TCRdb, not taken from the authors' results. This sample holds fewer than 750,000 distinct CDR3 sequences; about half were observed only once. In total, the top ten clones hold roughly 7.7% of the sample.

The sequence was obtained from a woman aged 18-29 years with Graves' hyperthyroidism. The sample taken for sequencing was peripheral blood or thyroid tissue (not recorded which).

CDR3 sequence: CASSLDGSNTGELFF. The nucleotide sequence is given as TGCGCCAGCAGCTTGGACGGATCCAACACCGGGGAGCTGTTTTTT. The rearranged chain carries TRBV5-1 and TRBJ2-2; too little of a D gene remains to name it. The germline V gene encodes CDR1 SGHRS and CDR2 YFSETQ. The CDR3 sequence holds 15 residues, the cysteine and phenylalanine included. Kept here is only the CDR3 DNA, which spans 45 bases and is read in frame from base 1. The junction carries 8 bases between V and J, which are trimmed by 0 bases and 2 bases respectively.